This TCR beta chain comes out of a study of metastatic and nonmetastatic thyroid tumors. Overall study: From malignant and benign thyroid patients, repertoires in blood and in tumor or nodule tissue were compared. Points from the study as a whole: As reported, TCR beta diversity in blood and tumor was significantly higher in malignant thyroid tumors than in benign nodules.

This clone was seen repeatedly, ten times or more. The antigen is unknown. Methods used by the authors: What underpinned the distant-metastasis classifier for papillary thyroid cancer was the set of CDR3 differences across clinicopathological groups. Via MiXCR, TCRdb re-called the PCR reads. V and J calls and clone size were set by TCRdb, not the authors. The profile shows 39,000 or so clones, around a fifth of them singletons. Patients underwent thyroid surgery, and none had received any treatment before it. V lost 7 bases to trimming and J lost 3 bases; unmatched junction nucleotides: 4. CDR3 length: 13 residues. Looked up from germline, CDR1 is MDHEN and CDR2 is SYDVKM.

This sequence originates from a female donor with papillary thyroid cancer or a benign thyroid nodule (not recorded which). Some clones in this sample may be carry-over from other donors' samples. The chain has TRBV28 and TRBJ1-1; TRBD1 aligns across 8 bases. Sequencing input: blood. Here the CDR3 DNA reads TGTGCCAGCACCGTGACAGGGGACACTGAAGCTTTCTTT. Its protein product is CASTVTGDTEAFF.